This T cell receptor beta chain came from a study of blood T cell repertoires in COVID-19. Study-level information: Material from acute and convalescent COVID-19 was sourced from the United States, Italy and Spain. The cDNA or gDNA used as material had been derived from T cells, B-cell-depleted T cells, or PBMCs.

Per the original methods: Amplifying reference gene primers gave estimates of nucleated cell counts. TCRdb's table, derived via immunoSEQ multiplex PCR, lists solely in-frame clones and lacks some. V and J calls plus clone size are reproduced from that table; the DNA served to infer D and trimming. The sample holds around 300,000 clones, 80% to 90% seen once. CDR1 and CDR2 (germline): SGDLS, YYNGEE. The junction had 12 bases not matched to a gene; V was cut back by 4 bases and J by 0 bases. The CDR3 consists of 18 residues. The receptor was isolated from a woman between 50 and 59 years old who had recovered from COVID-19. The sequenced material came from peripheral blood. The chain has TRBV9 and TRBJ2-2, with 7 bases lining up with TRBD1. CDR3 sequence: CASSPRQGEPSNTGELFF. CDR3 coding DNA: TGTGCCAGCAGCCCCCGACAGGGAGAGCCCTCGAACACCGGGGAGCTGTTTTTT.